The text below deals with one TCR beta chain. Its antigen is not known. Authors of the study amplified TCR beta CDR3 regions from RNA transcripts. TCR CDR3 underwent first-round RT-PCR with the HTBI primer set. TCRdb re-derived calls from the multiplex PCR reads in MiXCR, one entry per CDR3 protein. The profile shows roughly 710,000 distinct CDR3 sequences, roughly a third of them singletons. The hyperthyroidism was newly diagnosed and had lasted under 2 months; the patients were aged 18 to 65. Out of around 10 ml of fresh peripheral blood came the PBMCs. The data belong to a study of T cells in Graves' hyperthyroidism and ophthalmopathy. The study, taken as a whole, reports: Expanded thyroid clonotypes (above 0.001) were mostly also found in blood. Ophthalmopathy, as predicted by the model, came a median around 6.7 months after the prediction.

The CDR3 consists of 15 residues. V gave up 3 bases and J gave up 5 bases; unmatched junction bases: 8. CDR1 is SGHTA and CDR2 is FQGNSA in the germline V gene. The sample taken for sequencing was blood. The clonotype comes from a woman in her 40s with Graves' hyperthyroidism. The J gene is TRBJ1-1, the V gene TRBV7-2; 8 bases fit TRBD1. The CDR3 DNA follows: TGTGCCAGCAGCTTCAGGGGGCCCCCGCTGACTGAAGCTTTCTTT. Translation gives CASSFRGPPLTEAFF. Full variable domain (remainder filled in from reference TRBV7-2 and TRBJ1-1): GAGVSQSPSNKVTEKGKDVELRCDPISGHTALYWYRQSLGQGLEFLIYFQGNSAPDKSGLPSDRFSAERTGGSVSTLTIQRTQQEDSAVYLCASSFRGPPLTEAFFGQGTRLTVV.